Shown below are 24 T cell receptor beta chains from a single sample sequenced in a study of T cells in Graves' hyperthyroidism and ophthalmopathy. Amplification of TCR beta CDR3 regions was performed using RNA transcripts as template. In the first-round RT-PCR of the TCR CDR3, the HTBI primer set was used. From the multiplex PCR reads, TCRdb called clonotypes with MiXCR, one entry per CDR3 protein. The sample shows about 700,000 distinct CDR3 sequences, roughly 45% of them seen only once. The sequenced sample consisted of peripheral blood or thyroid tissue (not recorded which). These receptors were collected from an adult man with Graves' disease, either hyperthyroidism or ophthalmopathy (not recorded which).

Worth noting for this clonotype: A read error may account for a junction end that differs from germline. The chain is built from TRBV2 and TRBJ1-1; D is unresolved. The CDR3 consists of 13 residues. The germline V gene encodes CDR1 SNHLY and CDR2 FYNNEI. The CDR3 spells CAGSLEVNTEAFF. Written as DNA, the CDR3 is TGTGCCGGCAGTTTGGAGGTGAACACTGAAGCTTTCTTT.

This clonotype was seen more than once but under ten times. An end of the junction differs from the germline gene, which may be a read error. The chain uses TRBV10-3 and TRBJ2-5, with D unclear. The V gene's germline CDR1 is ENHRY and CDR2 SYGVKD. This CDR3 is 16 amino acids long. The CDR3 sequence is CASSYLKVGPQETQYF. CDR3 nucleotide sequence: TGTGCCAGCAGTTACCTTAAAGTCGGACCCCAAGAGACCCAGTACTTC.

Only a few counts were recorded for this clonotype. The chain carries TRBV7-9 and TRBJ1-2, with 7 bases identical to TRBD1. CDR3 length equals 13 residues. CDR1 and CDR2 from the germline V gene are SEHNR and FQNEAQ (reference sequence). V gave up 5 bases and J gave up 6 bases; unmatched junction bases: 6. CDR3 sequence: CASSHPGGDGYTF. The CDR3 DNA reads TGTGCCAGCAGCCACCCAGGGGGTGATGGCTACACCTTC.

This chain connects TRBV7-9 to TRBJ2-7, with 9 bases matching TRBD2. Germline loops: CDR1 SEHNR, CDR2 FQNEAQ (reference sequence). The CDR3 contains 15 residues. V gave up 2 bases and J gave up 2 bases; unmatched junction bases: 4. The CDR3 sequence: CASSLTGLAPYEQYF. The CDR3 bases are TGTGCCAGCAGCTTAACCGGACTAGCGCCCTACGAGCAGTACTTC.

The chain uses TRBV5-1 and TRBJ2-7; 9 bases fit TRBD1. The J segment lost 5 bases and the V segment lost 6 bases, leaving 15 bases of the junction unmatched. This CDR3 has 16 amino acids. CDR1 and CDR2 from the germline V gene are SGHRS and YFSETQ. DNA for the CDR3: TGCGCCAGCACCCGTTATGCCGGGACAGGGAGGAACGAGCAGTACTTC. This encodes CASTRYAGTGRNEQYF.

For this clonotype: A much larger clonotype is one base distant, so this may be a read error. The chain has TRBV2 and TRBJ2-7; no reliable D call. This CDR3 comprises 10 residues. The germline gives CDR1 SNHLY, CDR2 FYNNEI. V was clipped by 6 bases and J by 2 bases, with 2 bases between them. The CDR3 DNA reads TGTGCCAGCAGCGCCTACGAGCAGTACTTC. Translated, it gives CASSAYEQYF. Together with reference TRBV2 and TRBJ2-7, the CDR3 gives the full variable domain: EPEVTQTPSHQVTQMGQEVILRCVPISNHLYFYWYRQILGQKVEFLVSFYNNEISEKSEIFDDQFSVERPDGSNFTLKIRSTKLEDSAMYFCASSAYEQYFGPGTRLTVT.

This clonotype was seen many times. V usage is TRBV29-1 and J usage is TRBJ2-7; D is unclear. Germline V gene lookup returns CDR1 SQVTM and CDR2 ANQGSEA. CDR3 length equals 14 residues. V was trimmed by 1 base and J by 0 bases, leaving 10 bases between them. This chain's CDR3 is CSVEGPRSSYEQYF. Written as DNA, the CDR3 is TGCAGCGTTGAAGGTCCAAGGAGCTCCTACGAGCAGTACTTC.

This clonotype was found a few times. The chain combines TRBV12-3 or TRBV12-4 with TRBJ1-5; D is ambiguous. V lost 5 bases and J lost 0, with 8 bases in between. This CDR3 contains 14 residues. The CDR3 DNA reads TGTGCCAGCAGTCGGACTCATAGCAATCAGCCCCAGCATTTT. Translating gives CASSRTHSNQPQHF.

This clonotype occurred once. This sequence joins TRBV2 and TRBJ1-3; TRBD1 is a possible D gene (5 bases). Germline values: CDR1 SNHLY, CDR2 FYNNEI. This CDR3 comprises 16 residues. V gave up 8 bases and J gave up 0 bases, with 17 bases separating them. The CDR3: CASGTSGGLSGNTIYF. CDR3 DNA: TGTGCCAGCGGGACTAGCGGGGGACTCTCTGGAAACACCATATATTTT. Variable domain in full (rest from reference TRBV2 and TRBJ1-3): EPEVTQTPSHQVTQMGQEVILRCVPISNHLYFYWYRQILGQKVEFLVSFYNNEISEKSEIFDDQFSVERPDGSNFTLKIRSTKLEDSAMYFCASGTSGGLSGNTIYFGEGSWLTVV.

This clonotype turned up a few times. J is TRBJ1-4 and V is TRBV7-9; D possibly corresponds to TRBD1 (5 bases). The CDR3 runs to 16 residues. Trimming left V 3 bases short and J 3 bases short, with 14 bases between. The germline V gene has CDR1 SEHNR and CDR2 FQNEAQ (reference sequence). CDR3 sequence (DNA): TGTGCCAGCAGCTTGGATCTAGGGGCATCTAATGAAAAACTGTTTTTT. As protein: CASSLDLGASNEKLFF. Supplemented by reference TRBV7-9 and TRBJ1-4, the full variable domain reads DTGVSQNPRHKITKRGQNVTFRCDPISEHNRLYWYRQTLGQGPEFLTYFQNEAQLEKSRLLSDRFSAERPKGSFSTLEIQRTEQGDSAMYLCASSLDLGASNEKLFFGSGTQLSVL.

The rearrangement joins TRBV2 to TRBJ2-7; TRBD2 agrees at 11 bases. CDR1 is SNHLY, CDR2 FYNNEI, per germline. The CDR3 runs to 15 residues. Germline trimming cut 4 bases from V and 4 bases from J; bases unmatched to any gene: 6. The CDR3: CASSVLGLAAYEQYF. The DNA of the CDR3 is TGTGCCAGCAGTGTCCTGGGACTAGCGGCTTACGAGCAGTACTTC.

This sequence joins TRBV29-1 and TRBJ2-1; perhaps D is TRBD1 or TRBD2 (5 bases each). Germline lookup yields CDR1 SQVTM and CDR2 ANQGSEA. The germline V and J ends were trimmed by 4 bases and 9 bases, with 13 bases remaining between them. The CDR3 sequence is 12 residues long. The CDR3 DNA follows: TGCAGCGTTGTGGCTCTGAGGGGTGAGCAGTTCTTC. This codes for CSVVALRGEQFF.

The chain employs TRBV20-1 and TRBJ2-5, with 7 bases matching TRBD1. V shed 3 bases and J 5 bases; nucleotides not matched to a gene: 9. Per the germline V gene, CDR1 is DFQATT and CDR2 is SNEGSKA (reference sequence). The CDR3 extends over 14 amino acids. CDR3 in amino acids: CSASQQGYSETQYF. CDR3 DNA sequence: TGCAGTGCTAGTCAACAGGGGTACTCCGAGACCCAGTACTTC.

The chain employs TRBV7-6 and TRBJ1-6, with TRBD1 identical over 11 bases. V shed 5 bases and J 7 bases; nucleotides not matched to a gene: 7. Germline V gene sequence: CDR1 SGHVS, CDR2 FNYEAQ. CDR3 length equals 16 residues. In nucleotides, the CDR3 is TGTGCCAGCAGCCTAGGGACAGGGGGGACGAATTCACCCCTCCACTTT. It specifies CASSLGTGGTNSPLHF.

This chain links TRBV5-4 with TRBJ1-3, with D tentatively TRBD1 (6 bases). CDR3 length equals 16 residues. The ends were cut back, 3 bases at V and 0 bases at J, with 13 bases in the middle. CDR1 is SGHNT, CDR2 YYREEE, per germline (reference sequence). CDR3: CASSSPGQHSGNTIYF. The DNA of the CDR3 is TGTGCCAGCAGCTCTCCGGGACAACACTCTGGAAACACCATATATTTT.

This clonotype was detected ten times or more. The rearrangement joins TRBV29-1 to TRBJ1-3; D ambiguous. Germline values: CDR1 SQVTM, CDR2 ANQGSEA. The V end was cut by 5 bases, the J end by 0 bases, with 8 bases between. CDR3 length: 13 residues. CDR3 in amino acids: CSVRWISGNTIYF. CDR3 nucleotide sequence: TGCAGCGTTCGGTGGATCTCTGGAAACACCATATATTTT.

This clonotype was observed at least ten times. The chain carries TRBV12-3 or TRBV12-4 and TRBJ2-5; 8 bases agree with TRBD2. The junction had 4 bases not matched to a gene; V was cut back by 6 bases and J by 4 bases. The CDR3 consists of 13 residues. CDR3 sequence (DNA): TGTGCCAGCAGGACGGGAGGGAGAGAGACCCAGTACTTC. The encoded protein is CASRTGGRETQYF.

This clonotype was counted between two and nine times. The CDR3 here is CSFEGASVKTQYF. CDR3 nucleotides: TGCAGCTTCGAGGGGGCCTCAGTAAAGACCCAGTACTTC. This rearrangement joins TRBV29-1 to TRBJ2-5; 7 nucleotides align to TRBD1. The V segment lost 8 bases and the J segment 6 bases; nucleotides outside the gene matches: 12. The germline gives CDR1 SQVTM, CDR2 ANQGSEA. There are 13 residues in the CDR3. Using reference TRBV29-1 and TRBJ2-5 for the parts outside the CDR3, the full variable domain is SAVISQKPSRDICQRGTSLTIQCQVDSQVTMMFWYRQQPGQSLTLIATANQGSEATYESGFVIDKFPISRPNLTFSTLTVSNMSPEDSSIYLCSFEGASVKTQYFGPGTRLLVL.

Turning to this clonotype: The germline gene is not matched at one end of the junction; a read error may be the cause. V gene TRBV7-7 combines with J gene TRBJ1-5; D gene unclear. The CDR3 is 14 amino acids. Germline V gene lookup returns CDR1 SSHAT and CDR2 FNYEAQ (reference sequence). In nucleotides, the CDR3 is TGTGCTAGCAGTCGACATAATAGCAATCAGCCCCGGCATTTT. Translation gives CASSRHNSNQPRHF.

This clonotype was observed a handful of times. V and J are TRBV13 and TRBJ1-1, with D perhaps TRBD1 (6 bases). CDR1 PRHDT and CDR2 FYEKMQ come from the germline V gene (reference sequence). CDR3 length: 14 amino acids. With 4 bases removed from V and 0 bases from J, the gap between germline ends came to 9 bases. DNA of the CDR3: TGTGCCAGCAGCTGGGGACACATGAACACTGAAGCTTTCTTT. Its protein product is CASSWGHMNTEAFF.

CDR3 loop: CASSLPGTGGNSPLHF. As DNA, the CDR3 is TGTGCCAGCAGCTTGCCCGGGACAGGTGGGAATTCACCCCTCCACTTT. This sequence joins TRBV25-1 and TRBJ1-6; 8 positions match TRBD1. The CDR3 length is 16 residues. The V gene end was trimmed by 6 bases and the J gene end by 7 bases; junction bases not matched to a gene: 11. Germline-derived CDR1 and CDR2 are MGHDK and SYGVNS.

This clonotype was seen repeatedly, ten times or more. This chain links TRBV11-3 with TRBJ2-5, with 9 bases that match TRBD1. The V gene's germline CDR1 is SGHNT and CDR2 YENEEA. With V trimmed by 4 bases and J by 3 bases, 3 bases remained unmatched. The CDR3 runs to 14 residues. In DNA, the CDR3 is TGTGCCAGCAGCTCGAGGGACAGGGAAGAGACCCAGTACTTC. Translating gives CASSSRDREETQYF.

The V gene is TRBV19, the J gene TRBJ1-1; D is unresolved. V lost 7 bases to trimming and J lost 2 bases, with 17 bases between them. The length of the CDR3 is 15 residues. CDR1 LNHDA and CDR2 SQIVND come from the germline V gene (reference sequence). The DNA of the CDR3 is TGTGCCAGTACCCCTGTAGACGTTGCAAACACTGAAGCTTTCTTT. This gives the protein CASTPVDVANTEAFF.

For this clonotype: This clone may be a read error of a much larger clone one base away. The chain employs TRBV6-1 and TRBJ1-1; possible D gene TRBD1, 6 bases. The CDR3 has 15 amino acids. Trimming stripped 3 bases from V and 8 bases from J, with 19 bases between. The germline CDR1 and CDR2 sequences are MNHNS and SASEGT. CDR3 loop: CASSEGRGASEEAFF. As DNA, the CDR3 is TGTGCCAGCAGTGAGGGAAGGGGGGCATCAGAGGAAGCTTTCTTT.